A single sample is the source of the 22 T cell receptor beta chains below, sequenced in a study of neurological immune-mediated disorders. TCRdb reprocessed the 5' RACE reads with MiXCR, giving one entry per CDR3 protein. The table has tens of thousands of distinct CDR3 sequences, 9% to 10% seen once. Time point noted: longitudinal time-point 1 (baseline). Material: PBMCs. All receptors come from a woman aged 40-49 years in good health.

A remark on this clonotype: The junction departs from the called germline gene at one end, perhaps through a read error. The chain has TRBV20-1 and TRBJ2-2; 7 positions agree with TRBD1. CDR1 and CDR2 (germline): DFQATT, SNEGSKA (reference sequence). The CDR3 extends over 19 amino acids. CDR3: CSTPLRLREQGPNNGELFF. The CDR3 DNA sequence: TGCAGTACTCCTCTACGCCTCCGGGAACAGGGGCCGAACAACGGGGAGCTGTTTTTT.

In its sample, this clonotype was seen many times. J is TRBJ2-5 and V is TRBV14; D possibly matches TRBD1 or TRBD2 (5 bases each). CDR3 length: 13 residues. The ends were cut back, 4 bases at V and 7 bases at J, with 13 bases in the middle. CDR1 is SGHDN and CDR2 is FVKESK in the germline V gene. Here the CDR3 DNA reads TGTGCCAGCAGCCCGAGAGGGGTTGGGACCCAGTACTTC. Residues: CASSPRGVGTQYF.

This clonotype was counted many times. The CDR3 DNA reads as TGTGCCAGCAGCCAGTCACTAGCGGGGGGCACAGATACGCAGTATTTT. Encoded protein: CASSQSLAGGTDTQYF. This chain links TRBV4-2 with TRBJ2-3; 11 nucleotides agree with TRBD2. The germline gives CDR1 LGHNA, CDR2 YNFKEQ. The CDR3 extends over 16 amino acids. V shed 3 bases and J 1 base; nucleotides not matched to a gene: 3.

The table lists this clonotype with many counts. The chain employs TRBV5-1 and TRBJ1-6, with a weak D call TRBD1 (6 bases). The CDR3 totals 14 residues. Looked up from germline, CDR1 is SGHRS and CDR2 is YFSETQ. The V end lost 3 bases, the J end lost 7 bases, and 11 bases lay between the germline ends. DNA for the CDR3: TGCGCCAGCAGCTCTGGGGGGGCCAATTCACCCCTCCACTTT. Its protein is CASSSGGANSPLHF.

At least ten counts were recorded for this clonotype. V is TRBV5-1 and J is TRBJ2-6; no definite D call. The CDR3 has 17 residues. V was cut by 2 bases and J by 0 bases, with 12 bases left in between. CDR1 and CDR2 (germline): SGHRS, YFSETQ. This CDR3 reads CASSFSASNSGANVLTF. Here the CDR3 DNA reads TGCGCCAGCAGCTTCAGCGCGTCTAACTCTGGGGCCAACGTCCTGACTTTC.

This clonotype was recorded many times. The rearrangement joins TRBV12-3 or TRBV12-4 to TRBJ1-1; D unresolved. CDR3 length: 15 amino acids. Trimming took off 5 bases at V and 10 bases at J, with 23 bases between the two ends. CDR3 DNA: TGTGCCAGCAGTCCGGCCTCCGTTTTCGAGAAGGCAGCTTTCTTT. It is translated as CASSPASVFEKAAFF.

This clonotype was counted many times. The J gene is TRBJ2-5, the V gene TRBV7-9; 8 bases are shared with TRBD1. Germline assignment: CDR1 SEHNR and CDR2 FQNEAQ (reference sequence). V lost 3 bases, J lost 2 bases, and 5 bases stayed unmatched. CDR3 length equals 15 residues. CDR3 region: CASSFQDRDQETQYF. Here the CDR3 DNA reads TGTGCCAGCAGCTTCCAGGACAGGGATCAAGAGACCCAGTACTTC.

The V call is TRBV4-2, the J call TRBJ2-3, with a possible D match to TRBD2 (5 bases). CDR3 length: 17 residues. Germline V gene sequence: CDR1 LGHNA, CDR2 YNFKEQ. Trimming stripped 4 bases from V and 0 bases from J, with 17 bases between. CDR3 DNA sequence: TGTGCCAGCAGCCCGAACCGGGCTAGCCTTAGCACAGATACGCAGTATTTT. Amino acid sequence: CASSPNRASLSTDTQYF.

About this clonotype: One base away lies a much larger clone, so this may be a sequencing read error. The gene calls are TRBV6-5 and TRBJ1-1, with D possibly matching TRBD1 (5 bases). The CDR3 is made up of 12 amino acids. V lost 8 bases and J lost 3, with 10 bases in between. Germline V gene lookup returns CDR1 MNHEY and CDR2 SVGAGI. CDR3 in DNA: TGTGCCAGCCAGGGTTGGTACACTGAAGCTTTCTTT. It codes for CASQGWYTEAFF.

Ten or more counts support this clonotype. The rearrangement joins TRBV7-2 to TRBJ1-2, with D perhaps matching TRBD1 (5 bases). The CDR3 has 15 amino acids. Trimming stripped 1 base from V and 4 bases from J, with 13 bases between. Germline V lookup: CDR1 SGHTA, CDR2 FQGNSA. The CDR3 loop is CASSLDGSTGYGYTF. For the CDR3, the DNA is TGTGCCAGCAGCTTAGATGGGAGTACAGGCTATGGCTACACCTTC.

As regards this clonotype: One base away lies a much larger clone, so this may be a sequencing read error. V gene TRBV7-3 combines with J gene TRBJ1-2, with 8 bases lining up with TRBD1. The CDR3 covers 15 residues. In germline, CDR1 is SGHTA, CDR2 FQGTGA. The CDR3 sequence is CVSSLLPTGGDGYTF. The CDR3 nucleotides are TGTGTCAGCAGCCTCCTCCCCACAGGGGGGGATGGCTACACCTTC.

This clonotype was seen many times. The genes are TRBV7-3 and TRBJ1-5, with 9 bases identical to TRBD1. Germline values: CDR1 SGHTA, CDR2 FQGTGA. V lost 4 bases, J lost 1 base, and 2 bases stayed unmatched. The CDR3 totals 15 residues. CDR3 coding DNA: TGTGCCAGCAGCTCGACAGGGGGAAGCAATCAGCCCCAGCATTTT. Protein sequence: CASSSTGGSNQPQHF.

This clonotype was seen repeatedly, ten times or more. The J gene is TRBJ2-1, the V gene TRBV2; TRBD2 agrees at 8 bases. The junction had 8 bases not matched to a gene; V was cut back by 3 bases and J by 4 bases. This CDR3 spans 16 amino acids. CDR1 and CDR2 (germline): SNHLY, FYNNEI. In nucleotides, the CDR3 is TGTGCCAGCAGTGACACCCAGCCGGGAGGGTACAATGAGCAGTTCTTC. This sequence encodes CASSDTQPGGYNEQFF.

This clonotype was recorded at least ten times. V is TRBV20-1 and J is TRBJ2-1, with 10 bases aligning to TRBD2. Germline V gives CDR1 DFQATT, CDR2 SNEGSKA (reference sequence). With 3 bases clipped from V and 0 bases from J, the junction kept 8 bases outside the gene matches. CDR3 length: 17 residues. DNA for the CDR3: TGCAGTGCTAGGTCGGCTAGCGGGGGCCGCTCCTACAATGAGCAGTTCTTC. Amino acids: CSARSASGGRSYNEQFF.

The rearrangement joins TRBV5-1 to TRBJ2-1; D gene ambiguous. V gave up 0 bases and J gave up 0 bases, with 19 bases separating them. CDR1 and CDR2 (germline): SGHRS, YFSETQ. The CDR3 extends over 19 amino acids. The CDR3 bases are TGCGCCAGCAGCTTGGCCGTGAGTAGCAGAAAGAGCTCCTACAATGAGCAGTTCTTC. The encoded protein is CASSLAVSSRKSSYNEQFF.

This clonotype was detected a few times. This rearrangement joins TRBV29-1 to TRBJ2-7; 9 positions agree with TRBD1. With 3 bases clipped from V and 1 base from J, the junction kept 4 bases outside the gene matches. Germline values: CDR1 SQVTM, CDR2 ANQGSEA. This CDR3 is built from 14 residues. The CDR3 coding sequence is TGCAGCGTTGAGGACAGGGGATTGTCCTACGAGCAGTACTTC. This gives the protein CSVEDRGLSYEQYF.

In its sample, this clonotype is medium-sized. CDR3 sequence: CASSLGGSGNEQFF. The CDR3 DNA is TGTGCCAGCAGCTTAGGTGGGAGCGGGAATGAGCAGTTCTTC. The chain employs TRBV7-2 and TRBJ2-1, with D perhaps matching TRBD2 (6 bases). The CDR3 contains 14 residues. Germline values: CDR1 SGHTA, CDR2 FQGNSA. V was cut by 1 base and J by 7 bases, with 11 bases left in between.

This clonotype was seen many times. The rearrangement joins TRBV15 to TRBJ1-2, with D possibly being TRBD1 (5 bases). This CDR3 has 13 amino acids. Deletions cut 9 bases from V and 8 bases from J, with 19 bases between. Germline-derived CDR1 and CDR2 are LNHNV and YYDKDF (reference sequence). The CDR3 region is CATSGTGVWGYTF. CDR3 DNA sequence: TGTGCCACGTCAGGGACGGGGGTTTGGGGCTACACCTTC.

This clonotype was observed many times. The chain employs TRBV7-2 and TRBJ1-5; D uncertain. The CDR3 length is 13 residues. V shed 5 bases and J shed 5 bases, with 10 bases lying between them. Germline CDR1 reads SGHTA; CDR2 reads FQGNSA. The CDR3 sequence: CASSDFFDQPQHF. The DNA for the CDR3 is TGTGCCAGCAGCGACTTCTTTGATCAGCCCCAGCATTTT.

This clonotype was counted ten times or more. V is TRBV10-2 and J is TRBJ1-5; D possibly corresponds to TRBD1 (5 bases). This CDR3 is built from 15 residues. CDR1 and CDR2 from the germline V gene are WSHSY and SAAADI. V dropped 0 bases and J dropped 6 bases, with 12 bases sitting between them. The CDR3 region is CASSESGQGIQPQHF. In DNA form, the CDR3 reads TGCGCCAGCAGTGAGTCAGGGCAGGGTATTCAGCCCCAGCATTTT.

This clonotype was detected many times. The rearrangement joins TRBV2 to TRBJ2-1; tentatively, D is TRBD1 or TRBD2 (6 bases each). V lost 2 bases to trimming and J lost 2 bases, with 13 bases between them. CDR3 size: 16 residues. Germline-derived CDR1 and CDR2 are SNHLY and FYNNEI. The CDR3 region has the DNA TGTGCCAGCAGTGAATTCGCGGGACAAACCTACAATGAGCAGTTCTTC. The encoded protein is CASSEFAGQTYNEQFF.

Ten or more counts support this clonotype. The chain employs TRBV5-5 and TRBJ2-3, with no clear D. Per germline, CDR1 SGHKS and CDR2 YYEKEE (reference sequence). The length of the CDR3 is 16 residues. Deletions cut 4 bases from V and 4 bases from J, with 19 bases between. As DNA, the CDR3 is TGTGCCAGCAGCCCCCTGACGGGCCTCTCGGCAGATACGCAGTATTTT. It translates to CASSPLTGLSADTQYF.